This record concerns one T cell receptor (beta chain) sequence. What it binds is not known. The PCR was carried out with 60 Vbeta primers and 13 Jbeta primers. Sequencing used immunoSEQ multiplex PCR; TCRdb keeps in-frame clones, though not all of them. The sample lists 150,000 to 200,000 clones, 84% occurring once. V shed 3 bases and J 6 bases; nucleotides not matched to a gene: 8. The CDR3 has 16 amino acids. The germline CDR1 and CDR2 sequences are SGDLS and YYNGEE. Healthy bone marrow donors made up the donor group. The data stem from a study of cytomegalovirus exposure and HLA in healthy donors. Study overall: Around 78 million unique TCRs, all from HLA-typed donors, were included in an early release of the data.

Regarding the study as a whole: A few of the chains that were CMV-associated were confirmed in vitro to be specific for CMV antigens. Accounts indicate the classifier identified cytomegalovirus status with strong specificity and sensitivity.

The genes are TRBV9 and TRBJ2-2; 10 nucleotides match TRBD2. The clonotype comes from a boy younger than 18 in good health and CMV-seronegative. Sequencing was done on a sample of PBMCs. Here the CDR3 DNA reads TGTGCCAGCAGCGCCCTAGCGGGAGTCGTGTCCGGGGAGCTGTTTTTT. Residues: CASSALAGVVSGELFF.